This T cell receptor beta chain was obtained from a study of memory CD4+ T cells and cytomegalovirus serostatus. Single viable CD3+CD4+CD8-CD45RO+ cells were sorted as the memory CD4+ T cells. Trimming left V 8 bases short and J 6 bases short, with 11 bases between. Germline loops: CDR1 MNHNS, CDR2 SASEGT. The CDR3 sequence is 12 residues long. Clones were read by immunoSEQ multiplex PCR, and TCRdb kept only the in-frame ones, dropping some. Counted here are approximately 46,000 clones, over 75% occurring once; the ten biggest clones make up about 0.6%. V gene TRBV6-1 combines with J gene TRBJ2-1; D gene ambiguous. This clonotype originated in an adult in good health and CMV-seronegative. The sequenced material came from memory CD4+ T cells from blood. The CDR3 region is CASETLGNEQFF. CDR3 nucleotide sequence: TGTGCCAGCGAGACGTTAGGCAATGAGCAGTTCTTC.